This TCR beta chain was sequenced for a study of T cell changes during pregnancy in multiple sclerosis. Data came from immunoSEQ multiplex PCR; TCRdb stores just in-frame clones and leaves some out. Of about 83,000 clones listed, about 89% are singletons. V was trimmed by 0 bases and J by 4 bases, leaving 16 bases between them. Germline V CDR1 and CDR2: SGHAT, FQNNGV. This CDR3 spans 17 amino acids. The receptor was isolated from a female donor in good health, serving as a control in a pregnancy study. Some clones in this sample may be carry-over from other donors' samples. The chain carries TRBV11-2 and TRBJ2-1; D may be TRBD2 (6 bases). Sample: PBMCs, taken in the first trimester of pregnancy. CDR3 in DNA: TGTGCCAGCAGCTTAGATCAGTACGCGGGACTTTACAATGAGCAGTTCTTC. Translating gives CASSLDQYAGLYNEQFF.